The clone carrying this T cell receptor (beta chain) was counted ten times or more. This sample was taken from a study of CD8 T cells in ankylosing spondylitis. Via MiXCR, TCRdb re-called the 5' RACE reads, giving one row per CDR3 protein. The sample carries 200,000 or so distinct CDR3 sequences, roughly 25% recorded once. Looked up from germline, CDR1 is SGHRS and CDR2 is YFSETQ. The J segment lost 2 bases and the V segment lost 0 bases, leaving 3 bases of the junction unmatched. The CDR3 totals 16 residues. The sequencing input was blood, either unsorted or a sorted T cell fraction (not recorded which). This sequence joins TRBV5-1 and TRBJ2-3; TRBD2 aligns across 10 bases. The TCR comes from a male donor with ankylosing spondylitis or in good health (not recorded which). CDR3 loop: CASSLGLAGDTDTQYF. Here the CDR3 DNA reads TGCGCCAGCAGCTTGGGCCTAGCGGGAGACACAGATACGCAGTATTTT.